Described below is a single T cell receptor beta chain sequence and its context. The CDR3 runs to 13 residues. Germline values: CDR1 SGHDT, CDR2 YYEEEE. This sample stems from a study of graft-versus-host responses after intestinal transplantation. Generated by immunoSEQ multiplex PCR, the TCRdb table keeps only in-frame clones and is missing some. Of some 43,000 clones listed, about 95% were seen once; the top ten hold roughly 1.6%. This specimen was PBMCs, taken about 11 months after intestinal transplant. The receptor was isolated from a human patient who received an intestinal transplant, so some T cells may come from the graft donor. The chain links TRBV5-6 to TRBJ2-5, with D hard to call. The last part of the DNA fits TRBJ2-7 better; the J call may be wrong. CDR3 region: CASSLAILHEQYF. The DNA for the CDR3 is TGTGCCAGCAGCTTGGCAATTCTCCACGAGCAGTACTTC.